A selection of T cell receptor beta chains follows, all from one sample in a study of T cell changes during pregnancy in multiple sclerosis. Only in-frame clones appear in the TCRdb table, and some are missing; sequencing was by immunoSEQ multiplex PCR. The sample records 40,000 to 60,000 clones, around 94% being singletons. The sample here was CD4+ T cells from peripheral blood mononuclear cells, taken in the third trimester of pregnancy. These receptors came from a female donor with multiple sclerosis, enrolled in a pregnancy study. CDR3s include the opening cysteine and the closing phenylalanine or tryptophan. D genes are given only for firm matches. For some rows the clone size is stated as once, few or many, or as a class when expanded; others skip it.

TRBJ2-7	TRBV30	.	13	.	TGTGCCGGGAGTACCCAGGGGTCCTACGAGCAGTACTTC	CAGSTQGSYEQYF
TRBJ2-7	TRBV7-9	.	14	.	TGTGCCAGCAGCTTAGACAGGGTTACCTTCGAGCAGTACTTC	CASSLDRVTFEQYF
TRBJ2-3	TRBV19	few	14	.	TGTGCCTCCGTAGGCGGGATAAGCACAGATACGCAGTATTTT	CASVGGISTDTQYF
TRBJ1-6	TRBV6-5	.	15	TRBD1	TGTGCCAGCAGATCTCGGACAGGGGGATCATCACCCCTCCACTTT	CASRSRTGGSSPLHF
TRBJ2-1	TRBV27	.	13	.	TGTGCCAGCAGTCGACAGGCTGACAATGAGCAGTTCTTC	CASSRQADNEQFF
TRBJ2-1	TRBV11-3	.	13	.	TGTGCCAGCAGCTTAGGGAGGGACAATGAGCAGTTCTTC	CASSLGRDNEQFF
TRBJ2-3	TRBV29-1	.	12	.	TGCAGCGTTGACAGGGGTACAGATACGCAGTATTTT	CSVDRGTDTQYF
TRBJ1-3	TRBV7-8	once	15	.	TGTGCCAGCAGCTTAGTTGGTGGGAGGAGAAACACCATATATTTT	CASSLVGGRRNTIYF
TRBJ2-1	TRBV15	.	15	TRBD1	TGTGCCACCAGCACAAGTGACAGGGCTGGGAATGAGCAGTTCTTC	CATSTSDRAGNEQFF
TRBJ1-4	TRBV30	.	13	.	TGTGCCTGGAGTCTTCAGAATAATGAAAAACTGTTTTTT	CAWSLQNNEKLFF
TRBJ2-1	TRBV6-1	.	17	TRBD1	TGTGCCAGCAGTGGAGCCCGCGACAGGGGGCCCTACAATGAGCAGTTCTTC	CASSGARDRGPYNEQFF
TRBJ1-2	TRBV5-1	.	14	TRBD1	TGCGCCACGGCGACCGGACAGGGGGCAAGTGGCTACACCTTC	CATATGQGASGYTF
TRBJ2-1	TRBV7-2	.	19	TRBD1	TGTGCCAGCAGCAAGCGACAGGGGGCAGTTCTTAGCTCCTACAATGAGCAGTTCTTC	CASSKRQGAVLSSYNEQFF
TRBJ2-7	TRBV19	.	16	TRBD2	TGTGCCAGTAGTATCCGGACTAGCGGGAGGGTTAACGAGCAGTACTTC	CASSIRTSGRVNEQYF
TRBJ2-2	TRBV30	.	17	.	TGTGCCTGGAGTGTAAGCGCGGGAACCAAAATAACCGGGGAGCTGTTTTTT	CAWSVSAGTKITGELFF
TRBJ2-7	TRBV5-6	.	13	.	TGTGCCAGCAGCTTTATCTCTAGCGACGAGCAGTACTTC	CASSFISSDEQYF
TRBJ2-5	TRBV27	.	17	TRBD2	TGTGCCAGCAGTTTAACTGGTGTGGGGACTAGATTGGAGACCCAGTACTTC	CASSLTGVGTRLETQYF
TRBJ2-5	TRBV6-1	.	12	.	TGTGCCAGCAGTGATGCAGGGCAGACCCAGTACTTC	CASSDAGQTQYF
TRBJ2-3	TRBV28	.	14	TRBD1	TGTGCCAGTTACGGGACAGGGGGCACAGATACGCAGTATTTT	CASYGTGGTDTQYF
TRBJ1-6	TRBV27	.	15	TRBD1	TGTGCCAGCAGTTTAACCGGGACAGGGACTTCACCCCTCCACTTT	CASSLTGTGTSPLHF
TRBJ2-1	TRBV5-6	.	14	TRBD1	TGTGCCACCACCTTCACCGGGACAGGTGATGAGCAGTTCTTC	CATTFTGTGDEQFF
TRBJ1-1	TRBV29-1	few	13	.	TGCAGCGGGAGGGCCGCCATGAACACTGAAGCTTTCTTT	CSGRAAMNTEAFF
TRBJ2-1	TRBV7-2	.	14	TRBD2	TGTGCCAGCAGCCTCGGGACTAGATCGAGTGAGCAGTTCTTC	CASSLGTRSSEQFF
TRBJ1-1	TRBV28	.	11	.	TGTGCCAGCACCTTGAACACTGAAGCTTTCTTT	CASTLNTEAFF
TRBJ1-5	TRBV28	.	16	TRBD1	TGTGCCAGCAGTCCGAGACAGGGTTTGGGCAATCAGCCCCAGCATTTT	CASSPRQGLGNQPQHF
TRBJ2-1	TRBV4-2	once	17	TRBD2	TGTGCCAGCAGCCAAGGACTAGCGGGAGAGACCTACAATGAGCAGTTCTTC	CASSQGLAGETYNEQFF
TRBJ1-2	TRBV4-2	.	15	.	TGTGCCAGCAGAGGGCGGGGGCAGGAAGGCTATGGCTACACCTTC	CASRGRGQEGYGYTF
TRBJ1-6	TRBV30	.	13	.	TGTGCCTGGAGTCGCCAGATTAATTCACCCCTCCACTTT	CAWSRQINSPLHF
TRBJ2-1	TRBV5-1	.	15	.	TGCGCCAGCAGCTTGGACGGCAGGGCCGGCAATGAGCAGTTCTTC	CASSLDGRAGNEQFF
TRBJ1-2	TRBV7-9	few	15	.	TGTGCCAGCAGTTCCCCCTCGCCGAGCGACTATGGCTACACCTTC	CASSSPSPSDYGYTF
TRBJ1-3	TRBV7-8	once	15	.	TGTGCCAGCAGCTTAGTTGGCTTAAAAGGAAACACCATATATTTT	CASSLVGLKGNTIYF